These 20 T cell receptor beta chains share one sample of origin, sequenced in a study of T cells in Graves' hyperthyroidism and ophthalmopathy. What was amplified from RNA transcripts were TCR beta CDR3 regions. First-round RT-PCR targeting the TCR CDR3 was performed with the HTBI primer set. TCRdb reanalysed the multiplex PCR reads using MiXCR and keeps one entry per CDR3 protein. This sample has 640,000 or so distinct CDR3 sequences, with 12% to 15% found just once. Sequencing was done on a sample of blood. These TCRs come from a woman aged 18-29 years with Graves' ophthalmopathy.

In this sample, this clonotype turned up many times. V usage is TRBV30 and J usage is TRBJ2-7; D is uncertain. Deletions cut 2 bases from V and 0 bases from J, with 11 bases between. CDR1 is GTSNPN and CDR2 is SVGIG in the germline V gene (reference sequence). This CDR3 is 14 amino acids long. CDR3 in DNA: TGTGCCTGGAGTTTGAGCCTTGGCTCCTACGAGCAGTACTTC. Protein: CAWSLSLGSYEQYF.

This clonotype has ten or more counts. The rearrangement links TRBV7-2 to TRBJ1-5; 9 bases line up with TRBD1. The germline V gene has CDR1 SGHTA and CDR2 FQGNSA. The length of the CDR3 is 14 residues. V lost 8 bases, J lost 1 base, and 3 bases stayed unmatched. CDR3 sequence (DNA): TGTGCCAGCGGGACAGGGTTGAGCAATCAGCCCCAGCATTTT. This encodes CASGTGLSNQPQHF.

In this sample, this clonotype turned up a few times. The genes are TRBV28 and TRBJ2-4; D unclear. CDR1 is MDHEN and CDR2 is SYDVKM in the germline V gene. The CDR3 loop spans 14 amino acids. Between the trimmed V and J ends, which lost 6 bases and 2 bases, there was a span of 11 bases. CDR3 nucleotide sequence: TGTGCCAGCAGGACCCATAGTTCCAAAAACATTCAGTACTTC. Its translation: CASRTHSSKNIQYF.

The table lists this clonotype with many counts. V gene TRBV28 combines with J gene TRBJ1-5; maybe TRBD1 (5 bases). V shed 7 bases and J shed 4 bases, with 11 bases lying between them. CDR1 and CDR2 from the germline V gene are MDHEN and SYDVKM. The CDR3 extends over 13 amino acids. CDR3 amino acids: CASTHRGNQPQHF. In nucleotides, the CDR3 is TGTGCCAGCACCCACCGGGGGAATCAGCCCCAGCATTTT.

This clonotype was seen a few times. This sequence joins TRBV2 and TRBJ2-1; the D call may be TRBD1 or TRBD2 (5 bases each). V lost 7 bases and J 1 base, leaving 11 bases between the germline ends. The CDR3 covers 14 residues. CDR1 is SNHLY and CDR2 is FYNNEI in the germline V gene. The CDR3 nucleotides read TGTGCCAGCATGGGGGAGAGGTCCTACAATGAGCAGTTCTTC. Its protein product is CASMGERSYNEQFF.

This clonotype was recorded a few times. The CDR3 is CASSFSGVQFF. CDR3 nucleotides: TGTGCCAGCAGCTTTAGCGGGGTGCAGTTCTTC. This chain links TRBV28 with TRBJ2-1; TRBD2 agrees at 8 bases. The junction had 4 bases not matched to a gene; V was cut back by 6 bases and J by 12 bases. This CDR3 is built from 11 residues. Germline values: CDR1 MDHEN, CDR2 SYDVKM.

There are many counts of this clonotype. The J gene is TRBJ2-2, the V gene TRBV12-3 or TRBV12-4; D is uncertain. V lost 5 bases, J lost 5 bases, and 12 bases lay in between. This CDR3 has 14 residues. The CDR3 loop reads CASSPLLRTGELFF. CDR3 in DNA: TGTGCCAGCAGTCCCCTCCTCAGAACCGGGGAGCTGTTTTTT.

The sample holds many counts of this clonotype. The junction departs from the called germline gene at one end, perhaps through a read error. The chain links TRBV7-2 to TRBJ2-3, with TRBD2 matching over 11 bases. Germline-derived CDR1 and CDR2 are SGHTA and FQGNSA. CDR3 length equals 16 residues. The chain's CDR3 is CASSLPSGRITVTQYF. DNA of the CDR3: TGTGCCAGCAGCTTACCTAGCGGGAGGATAACAGTTACGCAGTATTTT.

This clonotype was recorded a few times. This rearrangement joins TRBV6-2 or TRBV6-3 to TRBJ1-2, with D perhaps matching TRBD1 (6 bases). Trimming shortened V by 9 bases and J by 7 bases, and 21 bases separated the two germline ends. The CDR3 totals 14 residues. Germline V gives CDR1 MNHEY, CDR2 SVGEGT. DNA for the CDR3: TGTGCCAGTAAGACCGGGACATACCACGGTGGCTACACCTTC. This sequence encodes CASKTGTYHGGYTF.

This clonotype was detected many times. This rearrangement joins TRBV30 to TRBJ2-5, with 9 bases lining up with TRBD1. With V trimmed by 8 bases and J by 4 bases, 5 bases remained unmatched. From germline, CDR1 is GTSNPN and CDR2 SVGIG (reference sequence). The CDR3 has 12 amino acids. Here the CDR3 DNA reads TGTGCCCGCTCGACAGGGGGAGAGACCCAGTACTTC. Its translation: CARSTGGETQYF.

This clonotype was detected a few times. This chain joins TRBV24-1 and TRBJ2-1, with 8 bases that match TRBD1. Per the germline V gene, CDR1 is KGHDR and CDR2 is SFDVKD. The J segment lost 6 bases and the V segment lost 1 base, leaving 7 bases of the junction unmatched. The CDR3 is 16 residues long. Written as DNA, the CDR3 is TGTGCCACCAGTGATTTAAAGGACAGGGTCGTCAATGAGCAGTTCTTC. Translating it yields CATSDLKDRVVNEQFF.

Details on this clonotype: One end of the junction does not line up with germline, which may come from a read error. The chain links TRBV7-8 to TRBJ1-6, with D maybe TRBD1 (5 bases). This CDR3 has 15 amino acids. Germline CDR1 reads SGHVS; CDR2 reads FQNEAQ. The CDR3 sequence: CATLKGSSYNPPLHF. The DNA for the CDR3 is TGTGCCACGCTGAAGGGGAGCTCCTATAATCCACCCCTCCACTTT. The whole variable domain, filled in from reference TRBV7-8 and TRBJ1-6, reads GAGVSQSPRYKVAKRGQDVALRCDPISGHVSLFWYQQALGQGPEFLTYFQNEAQLDKSGLPSDRFFAERPEGSVSTLKIQRTQQEDSAVYLCATLKGSSYNPPLHFGNGTRLTVT.

The count of this clonotype is one. A much bigger clone sits one base away, suggesting this may be a read error. The V call is TRBV20-1, the J call TRBJ2-7; perhaps D is TRBD1 or TRBD2 (6 bases each). Germline V lookup: CDR1 DFQATT, CDR2 SNEGSKA (reference sequence). The CDR3 contains 12 residues. The CDR3: CSAGGPAYVQYF. In DNA, the CDR3 is TGCAGTGCTGGGGGGCCGGCCTACGTGCAGTACTTC.

The table lists this clonotype with a few counts. A much larger clone sits a single nucleotide away, making a read error possible. The rearrangement uses TRBV7-2 and TRBJ2-7; possibly TRBD1 for D (6 bases). Matching the DNA end better, TRBJ2-1 makes the J call doubtful. The CDR3 is made up of 15 amino acids. Looked up from germline, CDR1 is SGHTA and CDR2 is FQGNSA. CDR3 bases: TGTGCCAGCGTCCACCACAGGGAAGGCTCCTACGAGCAGTTCTTC. Translated: CASVHHREGSYEQFF.

In this sample, this clonotype turned up many times. V is TRBV5-8 and J is TRBJ2-4, with D possibly TRBD1 on 5 matching bases. Trimming cost V 0 bases and J 0 bases, with 10 bases left between them. Germline assignment: CDR1 SGHTS and CDR2 YDEGEE. This CDR3 is built from 16 residues. In nucleotides, the CDR3 is TGTGCCAGCAGCTTGGGGACACTCCTAGCCAAAAACATTCAGTACTTC. Translating it yields CASSLGTLLAKNIQYF. Drawing the rest from reference TRBV5-8 and TRBJ2-4, the complete variable domain is EAGVTQSPTHLIKTRGQQATLRCSPISGHTSVYWYQQALGLGLQFLLWYDEGEERNRGNFPPRFSGRQFPNYSSELNVNALELEDSALYLCASSLGTLLAKNIQYFGAGTRLSVL.

This clonotype was counted between two and nine times. V usage is TRBV5-6 and J usage is TRBJ2-2; D is unresolved. With 0 bases removed from V and 7 bases from J, the gap between germline ends came to 10 bases. In germline, CDR1 is SGHDT, CDR2 YYEEEE. The CDR3 has 14 residues. The CDR3 nucleotides read TGTGCCAGCAGCTTGGTTGGGGTATTCGGGGAGCTGTTTTTT. Protein product: CASSLVGVFGELFF.

This sequence joins TRBV6-1 and TRBJ2-1; maybe TRBD2 (7 bases). V lost 6 bases and J lost 1, with 22 bases in between. The CDR3 spans 18 residues. Germline CDR1 is MNHNS and CDR2 is SASEGT. As DNA, the CDR3 is TGTGCCAGCAGCCTCCTGGGAGTCCGGGGGGCATCCTACAATGAGCAGTTCTTC. This encodes CASSLLGVRGASYNEQFF.

The rearrangement links TRBV19 to TRBJ1-5; TRBD1 aligns across 8 bases. The CDR3 extends over 14 amino acids. J lost 5 bases, V lost 10 bases, and 10 bases had no gene match. The germline CDR1 and CDR2 sequences are LNHDA and SQIVND (reference sequence). This CDR3 reads CATSSGTGHQPQHF. The CDR3 DNA follows: TGTGCCACCTCATCCGGGACAGGACATCAGCCCCAGCATTTT. Filled out from reference TRBV19 and TRBJ1-5, the complete variable domain reads DGGITQSPKYLFRKEGQNVTLSCEQNLNHDAMYWYRQDPGQGLRLIYYSQIVNDFQKGDIAEGYSVSREKKESFPLTVTSAQKNPTAFYLCATSSGTGHQPQHFGDGTRLSIL.

This clonotype has only a few counts. V usage is TRBV7-3 and J usage is TRBJ1-2; TRBD1 aligns across 9 bases. Looked up from germline, CDR1 is SGHTA and CDR2 is FQGTGA. The CDR3 runs 16 residues. After removal of 4 bases from V and 5 bases from J, the junction contained 11 bases not matched to a gene. CDR3 protein: CASSYPGTGIFYGYTF. The CDR3 nucleotides are TGTGCCAGCAGCTACCCCGGGACAGGGATTTTTTATGGCTACACCTTC. The full variable domain, rest sourced from reference TRBV7-3 and TRBJ1-2, is GAGVSQTPSNKVTEKGKYVELRCDPISGHTALYWYRQSLGQGPEFLIYFQGTGAADDSGLPNDRFFAVRPEGSVSTLKIQRTERGDSAVYLCASSYPGTGIFYGYTFGSGTRLTVV.

The rearrangement uses TRBV4-3 and TRBJ2-1, with 9 bases lining up with TRBD2. Germline CDR1 reads LGHNA; CDR2 reads YSLEER. This CDR3 spans 18 amino acids. Trimming took 0 bases from V and 6 from J; bases not matched to a gene: 12. The CDR3 nucleotides read TGCGCCAGCAGCCAAGATGCTGCGGGGGAGCGGGGGGTCAATGAGCAGTTCTTC. Translated, it gives CASSQDAAGERGVNEQFF.